This entry concerns a single T cell receptor beta chain. Its antigen is still unknown. Germline values: CDR1 KGHSH, CDR2 LQKENI. This CDR3 comprises 14 residues. The V end was cut by 4 bases, the J end by 4 bases, with 13 bases between. The sample comes from a study of CD8+ T cells in alopecia areata. Study-level results: Numerous expanded lesional clones remained in scalp and blood during tofacitinib. Lesional scalp exceeded normal scalp in clonality, especially in alopecia totalis/universalis.

Reverse transcribed after extraction, RNA yielded cDNA as the sequencing template. Clones were sequenced by immunoSEQ multiplex PCR, and TCRdb holds only the in-frame ones, with some missing. The data hold about 120,000 clones, with under 65% observed a single time. Indicated treatment: oral pan-JAK inhibitor, 5-10 mg twice daily. Collected material from alopecia areata patients comprised lesional scalp punch biopsies and peripheral blood. This receptor was taken from a human donor with alopecia areata. The sequences come from CD4+ T cells sorted from blood, collected at week 4, from a patient treated with tofacitinib. V is TRBV18 and J is TRBJ1-1; unclear D gene. The CDR3 sequence: CASSLLTGSTEAFF. The CDR3 bases are TGTGCCAGCTCACTCCTGACCGGTAGCACTGAAGCTTTCTTT. Using reference TRBV18 and TRBJ1-1 for the parts outside the CDR3, the full variable domain is NAGVMQNPRHLVRRRGQEARLRCSPMKGHSHVYWYRQLPEEGLKFMVYLQKENIIDESGMPKERFSAEFPKEGPSILRIQQVVRGDSAAYFCASSLLTGSTEAFFGQGTRLTVV.